The T cell receptor (beta chain) described here comes from a study of early T cells in non-severe SARS-CoV-2 infection. MiXCR, run by TCRdb on the 5' RACE reads, gives a single entry per CDR3 protein. Of some 48,000 distinct CDR3 sequences in the sample, about 4% were seen once. J lost 4 bases, V lost 0 bases, and 3 bases had no gene match. Germline values: CDR1 SEHNR, CDR2 FQNEAQ (reference sequence). The CDR3 has 15 residues. This clonotype was detected many times. The chain employs TRBV7-9 and TRBJ2-1; 7 bases fit TRBD2. Sequencing used whole blood. The receptor's source is an adult who was a healthcare worker with PCR-confirmed SARS-CoV-2 infection or an uninfected control (not recorded which). CDR3 coding DNA: TGTGCCAGCAGCTTAGCCGGGACTACTTACAATGAGCAGTTCTTC. Translating it yields CASSLAGTTYNEQFF.